This T cell receptor (beta chain) was recovered during a study of metastatic and nonmetastatic thyroid tumors. About the study: A comparison of repertoires was made across blood and tumor or nodule tissue from malignant and benign thyroid patients. Regarding the study as a whole: It was reported that TCR beta diversity was significantly higher in malignant thyroid tumors than benign nodules, in blood and tumor.

V dropped 3 bases and J dropped 9; count of bases not matched to a gene: 8. This CDR3 is 15 amino acids long. Germline CDR1 SGHAT, CDR2 FQNNGV. Patients had received no treatment of any kind before thyroid surgery. For this clone: Its antigen is unidentified.

In the original workflow: The study's classifier, a distant-metastasis tool for papillary thyroid cancer, was built using CDR3 differences across clinicopathological groups. With MiXCR, TCRdb reprocessed the PCR reads. The V and J calls were determined by TCRdb, not by the authors. The sample has tens of thousands of clones, about a sixth seen once. Sequencing was carried out using blood. This TCR derives from a male donor with papillary thyroid cancer or a benign thyroid nodule (not recorded which). Some clones in this sample may be carry-over from other donors' samples. V is TRBV11-2 and J is TRBJ2-1, with 10 bases aligning to TRBD2. CDR3 loop: CASSLGGTSVGEQFF. Here the CDR3 DNA reads TGTGCCAGCAGCTTGGGGGGGACTAGCGTGGGTGAGCAGTTCTTC.